This TCR beta chain originates from a study of siplizumab effects on memory and regulatory T cells. V shed 3 bases and J 2 bases; nucleotides not matched to a gene: 10. This CDR3 comprises 18 residues. Germline lookup yields CDR1 LNHDA and CDR2 SQIVND (reference sequence). The method was immunoSEQ multiplex PCR; TCRdb's version includes in-frame clones alone and lacks a portion of them. This table holds 70,000 to 95,000 clones, approximately 93% found once. The chain links TRBV19 to TRBJ2-5; 12 bases match TRBD2. The source of this sequence is a human donor in good health. Sequenced: CD8+ T cells sorted from blood. CDR3 protein: CASSIFFLAGGLQETQYF. The CDR3 DNA sequence: TGTGCCAGTAGTATTTTTTTCCTAGCGGGAGGGCTTCAAGAGACCCAGTACTTC.